The next 12 T cell receptor beta chains were all read from a single sample in a study of T cell repertoires in cytomegalovirus infection. TCRdb analysed the reads with MiXCR anew, one entry per CDR3 protein. This table has 250,000 to 300,000 distinct CDR3 sequences, roughly 26% appearing once. The material sequenced was PBMCs. Receptor source: a human donor in good health (CMV status not recorded). Some clones in this sample may be carry-over from other donors' samples.

This clonotype was counted many times. V is TRBV7-2 and J is TRBJ2-1; tentatively, D is TRBD1 or TRBD2 (5 bases each). Trimming stripped 5 bases from V and 12 bases from J, with 20 bases between. Looked up from germline, CDR1 is SGHTA and CDR2 is FQGNSA. CDR3 length equals 14 residues. The CDR3 DNA reads as TGTGCCAGCAGCATCCCCCGGGGCCCACCTGGGCAGTTCTTC. Translation gives CASSIPRGPPGQFF.

The sample holds many counts of this clonotype. Here the CDR3 reads CASSPGGTGKMETQYF. The CDR3 DNA reads as TGTGCCAGCAGCCCTGGTGGGACAGGGAAGATGGAGACCCAGTACTTC. This rearrangement joins TRBV12-3 or TRBV12-4 to TRBJ2-5; 9 nucleotides match TRBD1. V shed 6 bases, J shed 5 bases, and the junction held 13 bases outside the gene matches. The CDR3 is made up of 16 amino acids.

This chain links TRBV20-1 with TRBJ2-1; 10 positions agree with TRBD2. This CDR3 has 17 amino acids. Per germline, CDR1 DFQATT and CDR2 SNEGSKA (reference sequence). J gave up 2 bases and V 3 bases, and 10 bases lay outside the gene matches. CDR3 residues: CSASGPPLAGAYNEQFF. The CDR3 bases are TGCAGTGCTAGCGGTCCCCCCCTAGCGGGGGCCTACAATGAGCAGTTCTTC.

This rearrangement joins TRBV2 to TRBJ2-7; the D call may be TRBD1 or TRBD2 (5 bases each). Germline V lookup: CDR1 SNHLY, CDR2 FYNNEI. Trimming shortened V by 1 base and J by 2 bases, and 21 bases separated the two germline ends. The CDR3 runs to 18 residues. CDR3 loop: CASSEGDRLYPGTYEQYF. CDR3 nucleotide sequence: TGTGCCAGCAGTGAAGGCGACAGACTATACCCGGGTACCTACGAGCAGTACTTC.

This clonotype has more than one count but fewer than ten. This chain connects TRBV11-2 to TRBJ2-4; a possible D gene is TRBD1 (5 bases). CDR1 SGHAT and CDR2 FQNNGV come from the germline V gene. V lost 5 bases and J lost 4, with 21 bases in between. The CDR3 loop spans 17 amino acids. The CDR3: CASSPDSRRWLKNIQYF. The CDR3 coding sequence is TGTGCCAGCAGCCCAGACAGTCGGCGATGGTTAAAAAACATTCAGTACTTC.

V usage is TRBV7-2 and J usage is TRBJ2-7; the match to TRBD1 covers 11 bases. Germline assignment: CDR1 SGHTA and CDR2 FQGNSA. The CDR3 consists of 14 residues. With V trimmed by 6 bases and J by 3 bases, 4 bases remained unmatched. The CDR3 sequence is CASSGTGGGYEQYF. In DNA form, the CDR3 reads TGTGCCAGCAGTGGGACAGGGGGAGGCTACGAGCAGTACTTC.

In its sample, this clonotype was seen a few times. The chain carries TRBV20-1 and TRBJ1-3; D gene ambiguous. CDR1 DFQATT and CDR2 SNEGSKA come from the germline V gene (reference sequence). The CDR3 is 13 amino acids. The V end was cut by 3 bases, the J end by 0 bases, with 6 bases between. CDR3 nucleotide sequence: TGCAGTGCTAGCAGGTCCTCTGGAAACACCATATATTTT. Its protein product is CSASRSSGNTIYF.

This clonotype was detected a few times. The chain joins TRBV6-6 to TRBJ1-5, with a possible D match to TRBD1 (5 bases). Per germline, CDR1 MNHNY and CDR2 SVGAGI (reference sequence). Trimming stripped 8 bases from V and 0 bases from J, with 20 bases between. The CDR3 has 17 residues. This CDR3 is CASVSGGTGYSNQPQHF. DNA for the CDR3: TGTGCCAGCGTATCGGGAGGGACCGGCTATAGCAATCAGCCCCAGCATTTT.

The sample holds a few counts of this clonotype. The chain has TRBV18 and TRBJ1-2; a weak D match, TRBD1 (6 bases). There are 14 residues in the CDR3. Germline CDR1 and CDR2: KGHSH and LQKENI. Trimming shortened V by 0 bases and J by 4 bases, and 9 bases separated the two germline ends. The CDR3, as DNA: TGTGCCAGCTCACCACCGGGGGCCGTCTATGGCTACACCTTC. Amino acids: CASSPPGAVYGYTF.

The chain uses TRBV6-2 or TRBV6-3 and TRBJ2-3; possibly TRBD2 for D (6 bases). Germline CDR1 reads MNHEY; CDR2 reads SVGEGT. The V end was cut by 7 bases, the J end by 5 bases, with 22 bases between. The CDR3 has 16 residues. The CDR3 DNA is TGTGCCAGCAACCCCTTCGGAGCGGGTGAAAGAGATACGCAGTATTTT. As protein: CASNPFGAGERDTQYF.

This clonotype was counted between two and nine times. The rearrangement links TRBV29-1 to TRBJ2-5; no firm D call. CDR3 length: 12 residues. The V and J ends lost 6 bases and 3 bases respectively, with 11 bases between them. The germline V gene encodes CDR1 SQVTM and CDR2 ANQGSEA. The CDR3 loop is CSVSTDKETQYF. CDR3 nucleotides: TGCAGCGTGTCCACAGATAAAGAGACCCAGTACTTC.

The V and J genes are TRBV7-4 and TRBJ2-1; either TRBD1 or TRBD2 may fit D (5 bases each). The CDR3 loop spans 16 amino acids. V was trimmed by 1 base and J by 7 bases, leaving 17 bases between them. CDR1 and CDR2 (germline): SGHVT, SQSDAQ. For the CDR3, the DNA is TGTGCCAGCAGCTTAGTTCGGGACCTAATGGGGAATGAGCAGTTCTTC. It encodes CASSLVRDLMGNEQFF.